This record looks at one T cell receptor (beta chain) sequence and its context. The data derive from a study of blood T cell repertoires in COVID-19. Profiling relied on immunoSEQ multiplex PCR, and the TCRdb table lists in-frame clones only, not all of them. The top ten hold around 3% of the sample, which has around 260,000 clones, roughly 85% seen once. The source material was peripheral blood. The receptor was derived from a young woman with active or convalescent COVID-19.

The CDR3 protein is CASSLIPGQGAPNSPLHF. The CDR3 DNA reads TGTGCCAGCAGCTTGATACCGGGACAGGGGGCGCCGAATTCACCCCTCCACTTT. This sequence joins TRBV11-3 and TRBJ1-6; the match to TRBD1 covers 12 bases. The CDR3 has 18 residues. The V gene's germline CDR1 is SGHNT and CDR2 YENEEA. V dropped 3 bases and J dropped 7; count of bases not matched to a gene: 10.